The TCR beta chain under discussion was sequenced for a study of blood T cell repertoires in COVID-19. Study context: Specimens from acute and convalescent COVID-19 originated in the United States, Italy and Spain.

Individuals in the exposed group had encountered a COVID-19 case within 2 weeks preceding study entry. V gave up 6 bases and J gave up 5 bases, with 15 bases separating them. The CDR3 spans 13 residues. Germline values: CDR1 SQVTM, CDR2 ANQGSEA. TCRdb keeps only in-frame clones here, not all; method: immunoSEQ multiplex PCR. This sample has under 450,000 clones, with approximately 90% found just once. The TCR comes from a woman between 35 and 50 years old who had been exposed to COVID-19. The chain uses TRBV29-1 and TRBJ2-3, with D perhaps matching TRBD2 (7 bases). Sequencing was performed on PBMCs or T cells enriched from blood (not recorded which). The CDR3 is CSVYGLGGDTQYF. Written as DNA, the CDR3 is TGCAGCGTATACGGACTAGGGGGAGATACGCAGTATTTT.